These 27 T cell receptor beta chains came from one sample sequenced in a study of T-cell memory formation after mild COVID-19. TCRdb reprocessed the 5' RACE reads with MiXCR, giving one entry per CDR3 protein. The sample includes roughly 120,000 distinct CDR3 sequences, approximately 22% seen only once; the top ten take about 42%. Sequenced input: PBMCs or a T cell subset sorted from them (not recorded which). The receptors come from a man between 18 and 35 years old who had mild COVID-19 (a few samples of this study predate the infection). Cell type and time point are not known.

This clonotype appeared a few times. For the CDR3, the DNA is TGCGCCAGCAGCTTGGGACAGAGTAATGAAAAACTGTTTTTT. Protein: CASSLGQSNEKLFF. The chain carries TRBV5-1 and TRBJ1-4; perhaps TRBD1 as D (5 bases). Trimming left V 0 bases short and J 4 bases short, with 7 bases between. Germline V lookup: CDR1 SGHRS, CDR2 YFSETQ. The CDR3 has 14 residues.

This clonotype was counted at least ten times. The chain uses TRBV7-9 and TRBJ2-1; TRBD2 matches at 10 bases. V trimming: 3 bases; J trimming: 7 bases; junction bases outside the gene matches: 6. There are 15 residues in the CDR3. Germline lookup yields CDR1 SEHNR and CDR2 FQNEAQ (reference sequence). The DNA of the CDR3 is TGTGCCAGCAGCTTCGTTACTAGCGGGACAAATGAGCAGTTCTTC. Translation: CASSFVTSGTNEQFF.

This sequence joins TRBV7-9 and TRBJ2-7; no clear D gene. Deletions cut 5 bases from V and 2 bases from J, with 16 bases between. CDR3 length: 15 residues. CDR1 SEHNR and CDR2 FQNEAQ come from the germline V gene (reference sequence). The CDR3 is CASSQSRPSTYEQYF. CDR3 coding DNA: TGTGCCAGCAGCCAGTCGCGTCCGTCCACCTACGAGCAGTACTTC.

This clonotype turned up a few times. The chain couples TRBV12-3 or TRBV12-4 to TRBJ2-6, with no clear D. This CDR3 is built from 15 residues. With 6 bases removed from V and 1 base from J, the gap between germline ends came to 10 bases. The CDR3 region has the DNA TGTGCCAGCAGCGCCTCGTGGTCTGGGGCCAACGTCCTGACTTTC. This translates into CASSASWSGANVLTF.

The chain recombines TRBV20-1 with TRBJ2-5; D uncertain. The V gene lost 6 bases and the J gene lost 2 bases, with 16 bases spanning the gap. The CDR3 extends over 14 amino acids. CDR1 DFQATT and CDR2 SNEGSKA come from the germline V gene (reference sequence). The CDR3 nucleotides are TGCAGTGCCCTCCGACCAACCCTGCAAGAGACCCAGTACTTC. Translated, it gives CSALRPTLQETQYF.

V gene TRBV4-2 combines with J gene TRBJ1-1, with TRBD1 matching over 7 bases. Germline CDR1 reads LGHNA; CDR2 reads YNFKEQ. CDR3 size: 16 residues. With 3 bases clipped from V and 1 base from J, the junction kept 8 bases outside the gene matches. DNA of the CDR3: TGTGCCAGCAGCCAGCCCACCGGGACAGCGAACACTGAAGCTTTCTTT. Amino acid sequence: CASSQPTGTANTEAFF.

CDR3 nucleotide sequence: TGTGCCAGCAGCTTCGCAGGGCATGAAGCTTTCTTT. This encodes CASSFAGHEAFF. The V and J genes are TRBV7-9 and TRBJ1-1; D may be TRBD1 (5 bases). The V gene's germline CDR1 is SEHNR and CDR2 FQNEAQ (reference sequence). V was shortened by 3 bases and J by 7 bases, with 9 bases between the two germline ends. This CDR3 is 12 amino acids long. The variable domain in full, with the rest retrieved from reference TRBV7-9 and TRBJ1-1, is DTGVSQNPRHKITKRGQNVTFRCDPISEHNRLYWYRQTLGQGPEFLTYFQNEAQLEKSRLLSDRFSAERPKGSFSTLEIQRTEQGDSAMYLCASSFAGHEAFFGQGTRLTVV.

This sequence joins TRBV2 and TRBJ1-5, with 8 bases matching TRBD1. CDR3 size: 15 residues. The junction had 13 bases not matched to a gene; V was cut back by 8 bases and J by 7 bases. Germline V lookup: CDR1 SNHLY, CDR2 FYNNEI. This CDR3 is CASEFTGTGRQPQHF. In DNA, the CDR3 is TGTGCCAGCGAGTTCACCGGGACAGGACGACAGCCCCAGCATTTT. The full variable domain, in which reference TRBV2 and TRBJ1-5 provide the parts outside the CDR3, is EPEVTQTPSHQVTQMGQEVILRCVPISNHLYFYWYRQILGQKVEFLVSFYNNEISEKSEIFDDQFSVERPDGSNFTLKIRSTKLEDSAMYFCASEFTGTGRQPQHFGDGTRLSIL.

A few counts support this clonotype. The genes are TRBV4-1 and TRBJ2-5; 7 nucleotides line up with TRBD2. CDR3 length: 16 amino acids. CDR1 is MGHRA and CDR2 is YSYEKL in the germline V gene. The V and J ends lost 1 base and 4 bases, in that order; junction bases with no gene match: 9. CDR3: CASSQGDGLEGETQYF. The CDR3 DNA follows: TGCGCCAGCAGCCAAGGGGACGGACTAGAGGGAGAGACCCAGTACTTC.

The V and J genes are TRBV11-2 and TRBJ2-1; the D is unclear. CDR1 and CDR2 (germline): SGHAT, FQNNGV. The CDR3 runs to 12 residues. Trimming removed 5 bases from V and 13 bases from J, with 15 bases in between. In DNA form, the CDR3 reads TGTGCCAGCAGCCTCGCCGGGTCTCATCAGTTCTTC. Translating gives CASSLAGSHQFF.

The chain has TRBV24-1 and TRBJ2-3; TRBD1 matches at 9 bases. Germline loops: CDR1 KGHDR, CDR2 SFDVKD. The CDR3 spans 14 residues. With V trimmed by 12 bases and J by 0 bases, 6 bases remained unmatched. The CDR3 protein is CASGQGASTDTQYF. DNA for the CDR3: TGTGCCTCGGGACAGGGTGCTAGCACAGATACGCAGTATTTT.

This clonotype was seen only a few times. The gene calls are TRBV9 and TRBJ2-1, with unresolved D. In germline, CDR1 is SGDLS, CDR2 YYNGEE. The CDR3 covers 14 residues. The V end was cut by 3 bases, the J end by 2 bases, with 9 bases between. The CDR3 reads CASSGSAPYNEQFF. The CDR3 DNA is TGTGCCAGCAGCGGGTCTGCTCCCTACAATGAGCAGTTCTTC.

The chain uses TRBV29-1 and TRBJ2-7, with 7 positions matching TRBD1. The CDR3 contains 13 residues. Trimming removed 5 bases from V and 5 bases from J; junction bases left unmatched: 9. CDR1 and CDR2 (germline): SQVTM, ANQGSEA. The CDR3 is CSVIWRQGDEQYV. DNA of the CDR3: TGCAGCGTTATCTGGCGCCAGGGGGACGAGCAGTACGTC.

The chain's CDR3 is CASSQGLVKGETQYF. In DNA form, the CDR3 reads TGCGCCAGCAGCCAGGGGCTAGTAAAGGGAGAGACCCAGTACTTC. The chain carries TRBV4-1 and TRBJ2-5, with TRBD1 as a possible D gene (5 bases). The V and J ends lost 3 bases and 4 bases respectively, with 15 bases between them. Germline V CDR1 and CDR2: MGHRA, YSYEKL. The CDR3 contains 15 residues.

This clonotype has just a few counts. CDR3 in amino acids: CSPEGLRETQYF. In DNA form, the CDR3 reads TGCAGCCCGGAGGGTTTAAGGGAGACCCAGTACTTC. This sequence joins TRBV20-1 and TRBJ2-5; the D gene is possibly TRBD2 (6 bases). The CDR3 totals 12 residues. From germline, CDR1 is DFQATT and CDR2 SNEGSKA (reference sequence).

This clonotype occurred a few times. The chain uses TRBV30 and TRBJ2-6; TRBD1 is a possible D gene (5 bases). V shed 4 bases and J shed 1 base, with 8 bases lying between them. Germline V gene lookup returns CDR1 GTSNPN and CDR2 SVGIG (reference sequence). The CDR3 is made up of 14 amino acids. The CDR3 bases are TGTGCCTGGATGACAGCGTCTGGGGCCAACGTCCTGACTTTC. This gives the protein CAWMTASGANVLTF.

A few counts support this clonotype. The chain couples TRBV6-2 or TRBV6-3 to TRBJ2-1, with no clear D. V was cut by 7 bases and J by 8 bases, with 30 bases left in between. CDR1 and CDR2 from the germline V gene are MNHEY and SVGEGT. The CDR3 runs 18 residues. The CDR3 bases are TGTGCCAGCAAACCCTCCCCTGGGGTCTGGAGACCCGAAGATGAGCAGTTCTTC. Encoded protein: CASKPSPGVWRPEDEQFF.

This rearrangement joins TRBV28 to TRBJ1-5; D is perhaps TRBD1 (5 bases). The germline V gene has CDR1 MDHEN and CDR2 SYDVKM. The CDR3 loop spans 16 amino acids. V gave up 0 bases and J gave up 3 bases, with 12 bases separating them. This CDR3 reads CASSLWDGTNNQPQHF. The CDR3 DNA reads TGTGCCAGCAGTTTATGGGACGGGACTAACAATCAGCCCCAGCATTTT.

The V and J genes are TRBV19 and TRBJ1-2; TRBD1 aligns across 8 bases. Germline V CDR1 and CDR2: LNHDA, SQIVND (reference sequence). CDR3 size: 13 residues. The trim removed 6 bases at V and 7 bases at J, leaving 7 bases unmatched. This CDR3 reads CASSHSGGSGYTF. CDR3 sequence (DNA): TGTGCCAGTAGCCACTCAGGGGGCAGTGGCTACACCTTC.

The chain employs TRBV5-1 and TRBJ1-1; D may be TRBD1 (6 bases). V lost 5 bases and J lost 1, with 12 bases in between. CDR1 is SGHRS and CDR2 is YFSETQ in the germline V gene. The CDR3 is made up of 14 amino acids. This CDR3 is CASRPARGNTEAFF. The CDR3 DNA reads TGCGCCAGCAGACCCGCCAGGGGGAACACTGAAGCTTTCTTT.

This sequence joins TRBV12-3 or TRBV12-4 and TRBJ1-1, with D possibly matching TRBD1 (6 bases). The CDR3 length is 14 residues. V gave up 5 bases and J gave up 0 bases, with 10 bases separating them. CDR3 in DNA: TGTGCCAGCAGTATCGGGGGCCTGAACACTGAAGCTTTCTTT. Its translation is CASSIGGLNTEAFF.

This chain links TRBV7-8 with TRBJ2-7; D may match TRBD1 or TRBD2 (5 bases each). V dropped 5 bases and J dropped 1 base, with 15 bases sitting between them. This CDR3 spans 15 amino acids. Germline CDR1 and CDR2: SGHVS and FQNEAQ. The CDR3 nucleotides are TGTGCCAGCAGCGAGGGGTTATCCCCTTCCTACGAGCAGTACTTC. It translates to CASSEGLSPSYEQYF.

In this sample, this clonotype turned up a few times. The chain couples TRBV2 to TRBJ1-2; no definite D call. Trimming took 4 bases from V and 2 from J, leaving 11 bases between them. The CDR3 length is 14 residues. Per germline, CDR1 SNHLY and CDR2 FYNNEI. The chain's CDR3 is CASSADKTNYGYTF. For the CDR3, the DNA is TGTGCCAGCAGTGCCGATAAGACGAACTATGGCTACACCTTC.

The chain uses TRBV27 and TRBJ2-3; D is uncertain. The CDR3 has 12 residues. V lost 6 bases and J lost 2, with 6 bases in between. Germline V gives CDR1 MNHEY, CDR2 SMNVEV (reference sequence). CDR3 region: CASRGPTDTQYF. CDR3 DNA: TGTGCCAGCAGAGGACCCACAGATACGCAGTATTTT.

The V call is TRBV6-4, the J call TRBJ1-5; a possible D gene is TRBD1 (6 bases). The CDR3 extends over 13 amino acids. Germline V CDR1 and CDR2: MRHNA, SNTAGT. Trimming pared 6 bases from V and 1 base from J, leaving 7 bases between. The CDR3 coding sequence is TGTGCCAGCAGCACAGGGAGCAATCAGCCCCAGCATTTT. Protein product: CASSTGSNQPQHF.

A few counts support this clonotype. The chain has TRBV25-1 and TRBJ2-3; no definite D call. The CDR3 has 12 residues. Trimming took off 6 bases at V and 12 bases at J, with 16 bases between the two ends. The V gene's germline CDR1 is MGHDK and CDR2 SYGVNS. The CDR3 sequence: CASSARLGYQYF. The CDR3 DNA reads TGTGCCAGCAGCGCCCGCCTGGGCTATCAGTATTTT.

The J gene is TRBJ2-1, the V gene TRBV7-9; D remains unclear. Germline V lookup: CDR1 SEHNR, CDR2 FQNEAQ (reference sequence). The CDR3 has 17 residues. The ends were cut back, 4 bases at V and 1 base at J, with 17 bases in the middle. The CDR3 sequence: CASSSTGLVPSYNEQFF. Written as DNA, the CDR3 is TGTGCCAGCAGCTCTACGGGCCTAGTCCCATCCTACAATGAGCAGTTCTTC. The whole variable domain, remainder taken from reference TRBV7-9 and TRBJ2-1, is DTGVSQNPRHKITKRGQNVTFRCDPISEHNRLYWYRQTLGQGPEFLTYFQNEAQLEKSRLLSDRFSAERPKGSFSTLEIQRTEQGDSAMYLCASSSTGLVPSYNEQFFGPGTRLTVL.